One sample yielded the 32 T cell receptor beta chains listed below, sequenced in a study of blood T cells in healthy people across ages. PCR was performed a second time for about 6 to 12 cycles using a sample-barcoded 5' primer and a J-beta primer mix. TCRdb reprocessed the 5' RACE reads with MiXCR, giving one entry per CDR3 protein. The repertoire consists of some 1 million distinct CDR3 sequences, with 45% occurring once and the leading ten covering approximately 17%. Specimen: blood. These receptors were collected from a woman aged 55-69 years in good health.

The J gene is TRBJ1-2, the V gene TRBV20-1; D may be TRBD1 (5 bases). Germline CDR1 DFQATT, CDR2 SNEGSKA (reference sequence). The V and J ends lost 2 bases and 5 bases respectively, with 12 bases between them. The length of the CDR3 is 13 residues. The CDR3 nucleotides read TGCAGTGCTAGACTCGACAGCACGTATGGCTACACCTTC. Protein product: CSARLDSTYGYTF.

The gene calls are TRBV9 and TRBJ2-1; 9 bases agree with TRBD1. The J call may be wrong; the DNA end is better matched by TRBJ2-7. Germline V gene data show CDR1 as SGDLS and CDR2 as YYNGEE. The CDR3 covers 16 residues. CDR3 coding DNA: TGTGCCAGCAGCGCCACTGGACAGGGGCAATACAATGAGCAGTACTTC. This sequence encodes CASSATGQGQYNEQYF.

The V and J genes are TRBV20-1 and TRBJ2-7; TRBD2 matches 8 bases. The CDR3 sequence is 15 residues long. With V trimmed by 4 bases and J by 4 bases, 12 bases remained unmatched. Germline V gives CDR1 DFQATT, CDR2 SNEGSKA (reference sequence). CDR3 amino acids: CSAITPGRALYEQYF. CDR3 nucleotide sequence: TGCAGTGCTATTACCCCCGGGAGGGCGCTATACGAGCAGTACTTC.

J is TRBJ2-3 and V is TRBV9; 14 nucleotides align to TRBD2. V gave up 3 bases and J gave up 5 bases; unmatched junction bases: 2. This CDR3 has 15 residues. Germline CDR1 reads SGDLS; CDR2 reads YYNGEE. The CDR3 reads CASSAGTSGRDTQYF. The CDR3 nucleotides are TGTGCCAGCAGCGCAGGGACTAGCGGGAGAGATACGCAGTATTTT.

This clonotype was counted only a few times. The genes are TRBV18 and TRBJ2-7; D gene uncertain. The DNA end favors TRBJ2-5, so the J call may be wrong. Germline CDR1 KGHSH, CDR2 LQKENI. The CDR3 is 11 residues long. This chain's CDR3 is CASSPEKTQYF. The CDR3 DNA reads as TGTGCCAGCTCACCAGAAAAGACCCAGTACTTC.

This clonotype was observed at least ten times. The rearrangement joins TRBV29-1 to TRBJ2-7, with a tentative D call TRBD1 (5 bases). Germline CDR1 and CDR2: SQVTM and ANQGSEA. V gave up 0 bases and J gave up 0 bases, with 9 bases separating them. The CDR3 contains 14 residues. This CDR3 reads CSVEDVRGSYEQYF. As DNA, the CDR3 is TGCAGCGTTGAAGATGTTAGGGGCTCCTACGAGCAGTACTTC.

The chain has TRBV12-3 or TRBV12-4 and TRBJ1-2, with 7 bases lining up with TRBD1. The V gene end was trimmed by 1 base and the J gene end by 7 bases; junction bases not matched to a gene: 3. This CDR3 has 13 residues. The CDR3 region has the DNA TGTGCCAGCAGTTTAGGGGGACAGATTGGCTACACCTTC. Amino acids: CASSLGGQIGYTF.

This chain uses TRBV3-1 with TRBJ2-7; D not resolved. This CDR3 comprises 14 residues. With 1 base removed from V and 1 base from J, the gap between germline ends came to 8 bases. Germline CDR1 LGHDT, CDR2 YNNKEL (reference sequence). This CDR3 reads CASSQGHFSYEQYF. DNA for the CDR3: TGTGCCAGCAGCCAAGGACACTTTTCCTACGAGCAGTACTTC.

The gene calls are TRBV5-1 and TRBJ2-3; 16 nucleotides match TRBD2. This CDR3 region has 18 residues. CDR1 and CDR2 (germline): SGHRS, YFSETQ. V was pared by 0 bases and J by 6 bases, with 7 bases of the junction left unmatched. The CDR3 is CASSLGWTGLAGGDTQYF. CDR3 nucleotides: TGCGCCAGCAGCTTGGGATGGACGGGACTAGCGGGAGGGGATACGCAGTATTTT.

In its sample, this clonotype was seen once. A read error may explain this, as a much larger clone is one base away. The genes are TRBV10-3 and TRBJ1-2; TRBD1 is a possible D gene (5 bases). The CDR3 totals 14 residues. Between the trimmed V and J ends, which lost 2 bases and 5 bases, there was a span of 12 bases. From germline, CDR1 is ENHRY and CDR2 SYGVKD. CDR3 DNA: TGTGCCATCAGTGAGGCTCAGAGGGGATATGGCTACACCTTC. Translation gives CAISEAQRGYGYTF.

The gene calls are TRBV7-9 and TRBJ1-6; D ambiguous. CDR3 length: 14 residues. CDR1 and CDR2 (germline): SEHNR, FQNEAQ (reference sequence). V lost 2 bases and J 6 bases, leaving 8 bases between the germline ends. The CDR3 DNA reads TGTGCCAGCAGCTTACTAGGATCTAATTCACCCCTCCACTTT. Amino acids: CASSLLGSNSPLHF.

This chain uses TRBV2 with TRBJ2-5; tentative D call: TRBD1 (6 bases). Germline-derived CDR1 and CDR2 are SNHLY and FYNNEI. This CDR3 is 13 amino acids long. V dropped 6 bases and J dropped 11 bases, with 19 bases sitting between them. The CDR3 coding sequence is TGTGCCAGCAGACCTGAGACAGGTTATGAGCAGTACTTC. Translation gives CASRPETGYEQYF. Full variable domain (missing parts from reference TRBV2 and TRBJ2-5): EPEVTQTPSHQVTQMGQEVILRCVPISNHLYFYWYRQILGQKVEFLVSFYNNEISEKSEIFDDQFSVERPDGSNFTLKIRSTKLEDSAMYFCASRPETGYEQYFGPGTRLLVL.

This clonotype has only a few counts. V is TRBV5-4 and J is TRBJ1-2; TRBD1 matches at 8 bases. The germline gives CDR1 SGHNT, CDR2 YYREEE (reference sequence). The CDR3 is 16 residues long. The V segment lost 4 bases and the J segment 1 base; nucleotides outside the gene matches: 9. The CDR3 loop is CASSQPPGQDNYGYTF. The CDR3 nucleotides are TGTGCCAGCAGCCAACCACCGGGACAGGATAACTATGGCTACACCTTC.

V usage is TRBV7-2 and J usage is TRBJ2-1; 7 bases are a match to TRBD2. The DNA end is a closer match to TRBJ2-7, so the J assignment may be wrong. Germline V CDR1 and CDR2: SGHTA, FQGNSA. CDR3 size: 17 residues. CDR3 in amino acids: CASSRVTSRSSYNEQYF. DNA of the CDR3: TGTGCCAGCAGCCGAGTGACTAGCAGGAGCTCCTACAATGAGCAGTACTTC.

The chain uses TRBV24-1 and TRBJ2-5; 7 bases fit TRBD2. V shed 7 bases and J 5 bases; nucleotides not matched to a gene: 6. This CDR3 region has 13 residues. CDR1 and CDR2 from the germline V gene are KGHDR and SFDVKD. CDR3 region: CATRSGRGETQYF. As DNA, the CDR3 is TGTGCCACCAGATCAGGGCGGGGGGAGACCCAGTACTTC.

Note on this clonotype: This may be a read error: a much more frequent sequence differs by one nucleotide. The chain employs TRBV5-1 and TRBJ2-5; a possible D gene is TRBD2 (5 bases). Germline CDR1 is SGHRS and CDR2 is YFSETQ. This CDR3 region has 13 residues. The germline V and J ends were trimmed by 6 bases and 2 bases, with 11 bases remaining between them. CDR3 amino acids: CASKDRLQETQYF. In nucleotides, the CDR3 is TGCGCCAGCAAGGATAGACTACAAGAGACCCAGTACTTC.

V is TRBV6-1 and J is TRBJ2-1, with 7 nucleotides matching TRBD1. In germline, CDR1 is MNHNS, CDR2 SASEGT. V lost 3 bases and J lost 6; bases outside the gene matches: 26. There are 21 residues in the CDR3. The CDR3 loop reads CASSEALSGPGQSFGRNEQFF. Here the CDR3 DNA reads TGTGCCAGCAGTGAGGCCTTAAGCGGTCCGGGACAGAGCTTTGGGCGCAATGAGCAGTTCTTC.

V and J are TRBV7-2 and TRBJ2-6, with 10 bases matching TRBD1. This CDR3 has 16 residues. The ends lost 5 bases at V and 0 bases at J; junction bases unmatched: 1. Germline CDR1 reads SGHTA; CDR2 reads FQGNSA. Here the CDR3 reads CASSRTGGSGANVLTF. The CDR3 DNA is TGTGCCAGCAGCCGGACAGGGGGCTCTGGGGCCAACGTCCTGACTTTC.

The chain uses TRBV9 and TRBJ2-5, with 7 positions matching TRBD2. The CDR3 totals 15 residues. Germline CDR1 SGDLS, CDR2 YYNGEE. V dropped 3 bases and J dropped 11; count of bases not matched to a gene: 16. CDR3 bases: TGTGCCAGCAGCGGATCTAGCGGAATAATCGGGGAGCAGTACTTC. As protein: CASSGSSGIIGEQYF. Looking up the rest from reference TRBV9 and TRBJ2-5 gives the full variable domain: DSGVTQTPKHLITATGQRVTLRCSPRSGDLSVYWYQQSLDQGLQFLIQYYNGEERAKGNILERFSAQQFPDLHSELNLSSLELGDSALYFCASSGSSGIIGEQYFGPGTRLLVL.

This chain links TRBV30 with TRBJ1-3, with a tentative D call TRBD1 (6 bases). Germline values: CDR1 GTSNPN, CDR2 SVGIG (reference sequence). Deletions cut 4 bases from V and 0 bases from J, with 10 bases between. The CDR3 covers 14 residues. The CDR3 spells CAWNRAPSGNTIYF. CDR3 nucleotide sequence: TGTGCCTGGAACAGGGCCCCCTCTGGAAACACCATATATTTT.

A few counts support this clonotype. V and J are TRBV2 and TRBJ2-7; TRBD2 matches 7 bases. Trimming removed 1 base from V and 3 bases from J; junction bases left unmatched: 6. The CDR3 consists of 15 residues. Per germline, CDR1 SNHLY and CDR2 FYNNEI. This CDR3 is CASSEGKRDLYEQYF. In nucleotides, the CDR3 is TGTGCCAGCAGTGAAGGGAAGCGGGACCTCTACGAGCAGTACTTC.

The CDR3 DNA is TGCAGTGCTAGGTCTAGCGAGTCGGCCTCCTACGAGCAGTACTTC. Amino acids: CSARSSESASYEQYF. The chain employs TRBV20-1 and TRBJ2-7; D is perhaps TRBD2 (6 bases). Looked up from germline, CDR1 is DFQATT and CDR2 is SNEGSKA (reference sequence). The V gene lost 3 bases and the J gene lost 0 bases, with 15 bases spanning the gap. The CDR3 sequence is 15 residues long.

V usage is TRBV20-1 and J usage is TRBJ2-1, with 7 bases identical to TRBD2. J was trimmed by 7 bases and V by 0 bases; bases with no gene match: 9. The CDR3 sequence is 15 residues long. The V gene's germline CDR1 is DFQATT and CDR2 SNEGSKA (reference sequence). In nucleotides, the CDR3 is TGCAGTGCTAGAGATGTCGACCTAGCGGAGAATGAGCAGTTCTTC. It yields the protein CSARDVDLAENEQFF.

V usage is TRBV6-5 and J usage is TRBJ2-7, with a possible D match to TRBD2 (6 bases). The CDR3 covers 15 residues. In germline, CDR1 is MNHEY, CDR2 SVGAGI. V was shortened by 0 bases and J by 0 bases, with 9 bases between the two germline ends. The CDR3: CASSYSDGSSYEQYF. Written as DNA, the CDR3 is TGTGCCAGCAGTTACTCGGACGGGAGCTCCTACGAGCAGTACTTC.

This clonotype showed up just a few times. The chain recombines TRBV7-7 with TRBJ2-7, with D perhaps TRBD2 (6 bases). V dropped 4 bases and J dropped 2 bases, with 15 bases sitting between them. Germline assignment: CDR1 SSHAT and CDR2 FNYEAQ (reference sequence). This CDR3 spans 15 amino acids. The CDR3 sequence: CASSSGSGYAYEQYF. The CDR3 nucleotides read TGTGCCAGCAGCTCGGGTAGCGGATACGCCTACGAGCAGTACTTC.

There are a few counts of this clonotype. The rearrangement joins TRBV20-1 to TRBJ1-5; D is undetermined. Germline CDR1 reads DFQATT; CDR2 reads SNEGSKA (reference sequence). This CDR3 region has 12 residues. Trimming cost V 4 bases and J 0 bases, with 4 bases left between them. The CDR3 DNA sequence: TGCAGTGCTATCTATAGCAATCAGCCCCAGCATTTT. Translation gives CSAIYSNQPQHF.

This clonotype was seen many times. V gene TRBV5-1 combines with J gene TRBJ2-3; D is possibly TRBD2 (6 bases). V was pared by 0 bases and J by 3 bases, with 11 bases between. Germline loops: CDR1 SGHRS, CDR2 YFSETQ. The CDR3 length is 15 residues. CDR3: CASSLAGERTDTQYF. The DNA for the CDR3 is TGCGCCAGCAGCTTGGCGGGAGAACGGACAGATACGCAGTATTTT.

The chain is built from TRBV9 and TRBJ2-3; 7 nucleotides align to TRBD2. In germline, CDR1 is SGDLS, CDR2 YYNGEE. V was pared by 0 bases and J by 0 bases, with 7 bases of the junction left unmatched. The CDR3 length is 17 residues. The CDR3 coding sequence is TGTGCCAGCAGCGTAGTCGGCGGGGGATACAGCACAGATACGCAGTATTTT. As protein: CASSVVGGGYSTDTQYF.

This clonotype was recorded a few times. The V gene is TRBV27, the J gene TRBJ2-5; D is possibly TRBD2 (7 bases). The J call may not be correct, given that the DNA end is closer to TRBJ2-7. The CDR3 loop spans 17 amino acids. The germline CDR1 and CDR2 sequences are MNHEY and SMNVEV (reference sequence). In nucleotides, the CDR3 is TGTGCCAGCAGTTTGGGTTCGGGGGGCGTTCCCCCTTACGAGCAGTACTTC. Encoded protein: CASSLGSGGVPPYEQYF.

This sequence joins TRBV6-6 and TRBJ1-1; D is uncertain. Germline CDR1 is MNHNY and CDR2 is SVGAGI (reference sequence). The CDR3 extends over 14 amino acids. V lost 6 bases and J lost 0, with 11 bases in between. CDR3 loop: CASSESGLNTEAFF. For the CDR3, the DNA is TGTGCCAGCAGCGAGAGTGGGTTGAACACTGAAGCTTTCTTT.

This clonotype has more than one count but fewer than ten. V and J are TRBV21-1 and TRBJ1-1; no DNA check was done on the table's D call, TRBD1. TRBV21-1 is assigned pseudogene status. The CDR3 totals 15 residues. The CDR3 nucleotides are TGTGCCAGCAGCACATGGACAGACCCTAACACTGAAGCTTTCTTT. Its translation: CASSTWTDPNTEAFF.

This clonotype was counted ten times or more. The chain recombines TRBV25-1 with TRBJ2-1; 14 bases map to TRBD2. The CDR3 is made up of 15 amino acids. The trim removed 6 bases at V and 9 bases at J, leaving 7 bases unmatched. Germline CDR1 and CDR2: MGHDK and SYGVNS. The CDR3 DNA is TGTGCCAGCAGCCCCGGGACTAGCGGGAGTGCTGAGCAGTTCTTC. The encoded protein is CASSPGTSGSAEQFF.